These 23 T cell receptor beta chains share one sample of origin, sequenced in a study of identical twins. TCRdb re-analysed the 5' RACE reads in MiXCR, keeping a single row per CDR3 protein. The table includes roughly 1.6 million distinct CDR3 sequences, around 29% detected once. What was sequenced was cord blood. The receptors shown here come from a newborn girl in good health.

As to this clonotype: At one end the junction does not follow the germline gene, possibly because of a read error. The chain joins TRBV20-1 to TRBJ2-6, with D possibly matching TRBD1 (6 bases). Germline CDR1 reads DFQATT; CDR2 reads SNEGSKA (reference sequence). The CDR3 has 19 residues. The CDR3 loop is CSARTIRDTLYSGAYVLTF. The DNA of the CDR3 is TGCAGTGCTAGGACGATACGGGACACCCTCTATTCTGGGGCCTACGTCCTGACTTTC.

This clonotype was picked up a small number of times. This chain connects TRBV2 to TRBJ2-6; no clear D. The CDR3 extends over 18 amino acids. Trimming cost V 1 base and J 0 bases, with 13 bases left between them. CDR1 is SNHLY, CDR2 FYNNEI, per germline. This chain's CDR3 is CASSEVSLSSSGANVLTF. CDR3 bases: TGTGCCAGCAGTGAAGTGAGCCTTTCCAGCTCTGGGGCCAACGTCCTGACTTTC.

This clonotype has just a few counts. This chain uses TRBV5-1 with TRBJ1-2; unclear D gene. CDR1 SGHRS and CDR2 YFSETQ come from the germline V gene. CDR3 length equals 11 residues. The V and J ends lost 7 bases and 0 bases respectively, with 4 bases between them. CDR3 sequence: CASASNYGYTF. The CDR3 nucleotides are TGCGCCAGCGCTTCTAACTATGGCTACACCTTC.

The rearrangement links TRBV28 to TRBJ2-5; 11 bases are a match to TRBD1. The DNA end is a closer match to TRBJ2-7, so the J assignment may be wrong. The CDR3 is 15 amino acids. The germline gives CDR1 MDHEN, CDR2 SYDVKM. The CDR3 is CASSFRGTGGGEQYF. The CDR3 region has the DNA TGTGCCAGCAGTTTTCGCGGGACAGGGGGAGGCGAGCAGTACTTC.

The chain combines TRBV12-3 or TRBV12-4 with TRBJ1-4, with D possibly matching TRBD1 (6 bases). The V gene lost 3 bases and the J gene lost 3 bases, with 11 bases spanning the gap. This CDR3 has 15 amino acids. The CDR3 coding sequence is TGTGCCAGCAGTTTCCTGGCAGGGGCTAATGAAAAACTGTTTTTT. The encoded protein is CASSFLAGANEKLFF.

The chain joins TRBV20-1 to TRBJ1-6, with 7 bases matching TRBD1. Germline V gene sequence: CDR1 DFQATT, CDR2 SNEGSKA (reference sequence). The CDR3 contains 13 residues. After removal of 7 bases from V and 5 bases from J, the junction contained 5 bases not matched to a gene. The CDR3 sequence: CSGGTADNSPLHF. In nucleotides, the CDR3 is TGCAGTGGCGGGACAGCGGATAATTCACCCCTCCACTTT.

This clonotype was observed many times. This chain connects TRBV5-1 to TRBJ2-7; TRBD1 agrees at 9 bases. The germline V gene has CDR1 SGHRS and CDR2 YFSETQ. The CDR3 loop spans 16 amino acids. V was pared by 3 bases and J by 1 base, with 8 bases of the junction left unmatched. The CDR3 DNA reads TGCGCCAGCAGCTCAAGCCGGGACAGGGATTCCTACGAGCAGTACTTC. It codes for CASSSSRDRDSYEQYF.

This clonotype occurred a few times. The chain links TRBV4-1 to TRBJ2-1; no reliable D call. CDR3 length: 13 amino acids. V lost 7 bases, J lost 2 bases, and 9 bases lay in between. Germline values: CDR1 MGHRA, CDR2 YSYEKL. DNA of the CDR3: TGCGCCAGCATCCCTCAGGCCTACAATGAGCAGTTCTTC. Residues: CASIPQAYNEQFF.

Of note for this clonotype: Possible read error: a much larger clone is one base away. The chain combines TRBV28 with TRBJ2-7; 13 bases match TRBD2. V lost 5 bases and J lost 6; bases outside the gene matches: 13. The germline V gene encodes CDR1 MDHEN and CDR2 SYDVKM. The CDR3 has 17 amino acids. DNA of the CDR3: TGTGCCAGCAGTAAGGGGGTCGGACTAGCGGGAGAGAGCGAGCAGTACTTC. Residues: CASSKGVGLAGESEQYF.

This clonotype has a handful of counts. The chain is built from TRBV4-1 and TRBJ2-3, with 13 bases matching TRBD2. V lost 3 bases and J lost 6; bases outside the gene matches: 9. Germline CDR1 MGHRA, CDR2 YSYEKL. The CDR3 consists of 17 residues. The CDR3 nucleotides are TGCGCCAGCAGCCACTCACTAGCGGGGGGGCTTGTGGATACGCAGTATTTT. Translating gives CASSHSLAGGLVDTQYF.

The sample holds a few counts of this clonotype. This chain joins TRBV18 and TRBJ2-1; tentative D call: TRBD1 (6 bases). Deletions cut 2 bases from V and 5 bases from J, with 13 bases between. The CDR3 is 15 amino acids. CDR1 and CDR2 from the germline V gene are KGHSH and LQKENI. The CDR3 DNA sequence: TGTGCCAGCTCACCAAGAACAGGGATACACAATGAGCAGTTCTTC. Its translation is CASSPRTGIHNEQFF.

This rearrangement joins TRBV2 to TRBJ1-1; no clear D. V lost 0 bases and J 11 bases, leaving 13 bases between the germline ends. Germline-derived CDR1 and CDR2 are SNHLY and FYNNEI. This CDR3 contains 13 residues. The CDR3 DNA is TGTGCCAGCAGTGAAGCGTTCGAAGGGAGGGCTTTCTTT. Protein: CASSEAFEGRAFF.

The chain employs TRBV4-2 and TRBJ2-7; 8 nucleotides line up with TRBD1. Near its end, the DNA agrees better with TRBJ2-4, so the J call may be wrong. The CDR3 has 15 amino acids. Germline CDR1 reads LGHNA; CDR2 reads YNFKEQ. CDR3 region: CASSQDAGGANIQYF. The CDR3 region has the DNA TGTGCCAGCAGCCAAGATGCAGGGGGCGCAAACATTCAGTACTTC.

This clonotype was found a few times. The chain uses TRBV27 and TRBJ2-7; weak D call: TRBD2 (6 bases). The germline CDR1 and CDR2 sequences are MNHEY and SMNVEV (reference sequence). Trimming pared 5 bases from V and 2 bases from J, leaving 13 bases between. This CDR3 is built from 14 residues. CDR3 protein: CASSPRGIPYEQYF. The CDR3 coding sequence is TGTGCCAGCAGTCCTCGGGGGATCCCCTACGAGCAGTACTTC.

This clonotype was recorded a few times. V gene TRBV5-4 combines with J gene TRBJ2-1; 8 nucleotides align to TRBD2. J gave up 5 bases and V 0 bases, and 7 bases lay outside the gene matches. Germline V lookup: CDR1 SGHNT, CDR2 YYREEE (reference sequence). The CDR3 totals 16 residues. CDR3 protein: CASSLGGTRSNNEQFF. The CDR3, as DNA: TGTGCCAGCAGCTTGGGCGGGACTAGAAGCAACAATGAGCAGTTCTTC.

This CDR3 reads CASSWASGGTYNEQFF. Written as DNA, the CDR3 is TGTGCCAGCAGTTGGGCTAGCGGGGGGACCTACAATGAGCAGTTCTTC. The chain employs TRBV12-3 or TRBV12-4 and TRBJ2-1; 11 bases agree with TRBD2. V trimming: 4 bases; J trimming: 2 bases; junction bases outside the gene matches: 4. The CDR3 contains 16 residues.

In its sample, this clonotype was seen once. The J gene is TRBJ2-3, the V gene TRBV5-1; D ambiguous. This CDR3 is built from 15 residues. Between the trimmed V and J ends, which lost 0 bases and 1 base, there was a span of 9 bases. Germline CDR1 SGHRS, CDR2 YFSETQ. CDR3 amino acids: CASSLELPGTDTQYF. The CDR3 region has the DNA TGCGCCAGCAGCTTGGAACTACCTGGCACAGATACGCAGTATTTT.

This chain links TRBV10-2 with TRBJ1-4, with D possibly TRBD1 on 5 matching bases. The CDR3 has 16 amino acids. Germline V CDR1 and CDR2: WSHSY, SAAADI. Between the trimmed V and J ends, which lost 3 bases and 0 bases, there was a span of 11 bases. CDR3 region: CASSDPGGSTNEKLFF. The CDR3 DNA sequence: TGCGCCAGCAGTGACCCCGGGGGATCAACTAATGAAAAACTGTTTTTT.

The rearrangement links TRBV6-5 to TRBJ1-1; 9 positions match TRBD1. V lost 8 bases, J lost 5 bases, and 6 bases stayed unmatched. The germline CDR1 and CDR2 sequences are MNHEY and SVGAGI. The CDR3 consists of 13 residues. CDR3: CASSGTGITEAFF. The DNA of the CDR3 is TGTGCCAGCTCCGGGACAGGGATAACTGAAGCTTTCTTT.

This sequence joins TRBV20-1 and TRBJ1-2, with no clear D. The ends were cut back, 3 bases at V and 2 bases at J, with 7 bases in the middle. Germline assignment: CDR1 DFQATT and CDR2 SNEGSKA (reference sequence). This CDR3 has 12 residues. The CDR3 spells CSASEQNYGYTF. The DNA of the CDR3 is TGCAGTGCTAGCGAACAGAACTATGGCTACACCTTC.

The V and J genes are TRBV5-1 and TRBJ2-7; 14 bases map to TRBD2. Unmatched junction bases numbered 8, after V lost 2 bases and J lost 7 bases. Germline V gene data show CDR1 as SGHRS and CDR2 as YFSETQ. This CDR3 has 16 amino acids. CDR3 protein: CASSFLGLAGEHEQYF. Here the CDR3 DNA reads TGCGCCAGCAGCTTCCTGGGACTAGCGGGAGAGCATGAGCAGTACTTC.

The chain has TRBV20-1 and TRBJ2-3; D possibly uses TRBD1 or TRBD2 (5 bases each). From germline, CDR1 is DFQATT and CDR2 SNEGSKA (reference sequence). V shed 6 bases and J shed 2 bases, with 12 bases lying between them. This CDR3 spans 13 amino acids. The chain's CDR3 is CSAGTGATDTQYF. In DNA, the CDR3 is TGCAGTGCGGGCACCGGGGCCACAGATACGCAGTATTTT.

The gene calls are TRBV19 and TRBJ1-1; D remains ambiguous. Germline V CDR1 and CDR2: LNHDA, SQIVND (reference sequence). The CDR3 is made up of 15 amino acids. Trimming pared 5 bases from V and 4 bases from J, leaving 17 bases between. CDR3 residues: CASSPQATTGTEAFF. Written as DNA, the CDR3 is TGTGCCAGTAGTCCTCAGGCCACAACGGGCACTGAAGCTTTCTTT.